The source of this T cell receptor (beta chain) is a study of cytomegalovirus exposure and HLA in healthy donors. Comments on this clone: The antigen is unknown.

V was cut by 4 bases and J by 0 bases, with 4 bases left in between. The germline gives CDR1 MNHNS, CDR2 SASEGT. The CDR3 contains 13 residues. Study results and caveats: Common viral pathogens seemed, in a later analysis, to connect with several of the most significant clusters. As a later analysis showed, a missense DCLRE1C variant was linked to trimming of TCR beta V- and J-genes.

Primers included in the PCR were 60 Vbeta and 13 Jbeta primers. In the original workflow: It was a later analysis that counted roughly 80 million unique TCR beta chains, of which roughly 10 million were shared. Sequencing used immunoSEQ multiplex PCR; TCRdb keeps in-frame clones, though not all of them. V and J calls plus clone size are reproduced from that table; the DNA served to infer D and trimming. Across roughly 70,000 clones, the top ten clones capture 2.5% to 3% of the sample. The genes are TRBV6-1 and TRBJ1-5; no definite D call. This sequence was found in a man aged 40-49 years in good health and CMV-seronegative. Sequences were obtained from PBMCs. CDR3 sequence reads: CASSALSNQPQHF. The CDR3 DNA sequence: TGTGCCAGCAGTGCCCTTAGCAATCAGCCCCAGCATTTT.